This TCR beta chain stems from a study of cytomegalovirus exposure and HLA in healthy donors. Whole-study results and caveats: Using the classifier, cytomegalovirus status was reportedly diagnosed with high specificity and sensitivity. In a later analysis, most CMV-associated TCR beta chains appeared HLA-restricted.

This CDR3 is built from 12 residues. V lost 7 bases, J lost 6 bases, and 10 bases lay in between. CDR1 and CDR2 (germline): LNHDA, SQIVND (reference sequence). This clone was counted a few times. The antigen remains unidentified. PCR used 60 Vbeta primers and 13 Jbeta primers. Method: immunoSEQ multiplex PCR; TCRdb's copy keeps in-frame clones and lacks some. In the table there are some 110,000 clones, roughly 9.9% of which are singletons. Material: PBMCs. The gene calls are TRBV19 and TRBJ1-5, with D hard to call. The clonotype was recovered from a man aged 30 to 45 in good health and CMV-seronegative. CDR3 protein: CASNLLRQPQHF. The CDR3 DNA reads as TGTGCCAGTAACCTACTTCGTCAGCCCCAGCATTTT.